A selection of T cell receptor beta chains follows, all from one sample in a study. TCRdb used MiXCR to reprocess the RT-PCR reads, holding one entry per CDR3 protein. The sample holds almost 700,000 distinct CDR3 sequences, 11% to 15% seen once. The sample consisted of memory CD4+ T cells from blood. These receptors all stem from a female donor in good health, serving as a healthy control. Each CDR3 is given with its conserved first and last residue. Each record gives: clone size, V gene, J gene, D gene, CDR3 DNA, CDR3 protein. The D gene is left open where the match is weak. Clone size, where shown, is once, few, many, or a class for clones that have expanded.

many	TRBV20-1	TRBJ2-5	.	TGCAGTGCCATTAGACAGACTGAAGAGACCCAGTACTTC	CSAIRQTEETQYF
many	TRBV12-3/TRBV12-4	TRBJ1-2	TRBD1	TGTGCCAGCAGTTTAGGCGGGACAGGGTTAGGAGGCTACACCTTC	CASSLGGTGLGGYTF
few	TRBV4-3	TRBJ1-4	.	TGCGCCAGCAGCCAATCTACCCCAGCGGGGGGGGGTGAAAAACTGTTTTTT	CASSQSTPAGGGEKLFF
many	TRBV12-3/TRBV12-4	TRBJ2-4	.	TGTGCCAGCAGTTTACGGGGGCTGGACGGGAACATTCAGTACTTC	CASSLRGLDGNIQYF
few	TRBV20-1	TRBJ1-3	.	TGCAGTGTGGCAGGTCCCCCTGGAAACACCATATATTTT	CSVAGPPGNTIYF
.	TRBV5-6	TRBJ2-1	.	TGTGCCAGCACATTGATTCATGGGGGAGCTCGGAATGAGCAGTTCTTC	CASTLIHGGARNEQFF
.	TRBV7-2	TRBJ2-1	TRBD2	TGTGCCAGCAGCTTAGCGCTTACTAGCGGAAGGTACAATGAGCAGTTCTTC	CASSLALTSGRYNEQFF
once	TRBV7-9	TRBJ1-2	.	TGTGCCAGCAGCTTAGAAACGGCAGCCAAGGGCTACACCTTC	CASSLETAAKGYTF
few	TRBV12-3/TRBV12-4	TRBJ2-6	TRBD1	TGTGCCAGCAGTTTGAGACAGGGGGCGCGAGGGGCCAACGTCCTGACTTTC	CASSLRQGARGANVLTF
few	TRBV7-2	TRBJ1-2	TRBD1	TGTGCCAGCAGCTCACCCGGGACAGGGGGCCTCACCCGGTATGGCTACACCTTC	CASSSPGTGGLTRYGYTF
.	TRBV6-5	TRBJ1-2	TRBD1	TGTGCCATCCGACGACAGGGGAAAATTGGAGGCTACACCTTC	CAIRRQGKIGGYTF
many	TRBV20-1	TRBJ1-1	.	TGCAGTGAAATTGAGGGGGACACTGAAGCTTTCTTT	CSEIEGDTEAFF
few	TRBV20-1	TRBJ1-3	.	TGCAGTGCTACCGGGACGGAAGGCTCTGGAAACACCATATATTTT	CSATGTEGSGNTIYF
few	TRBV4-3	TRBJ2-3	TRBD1	TGCGCCAGCAGCCAAGAAGGAAAGGGGACAGTAACGCAGTATTTT	CASSQEGKGTVTQYF
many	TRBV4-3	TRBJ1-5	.	TGCGCCAGCAGCCAAGATTTCACAGGCAATCGACCCCAGCATTTT	CASSQDFTGNRPQHF
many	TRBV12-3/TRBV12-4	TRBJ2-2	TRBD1	TGTGCCAGCAGTCAAGGGACAGGGAACACCGGGGAGCTGTTTTTT	CASSQGTGNTGELFF
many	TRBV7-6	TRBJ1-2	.	TGTGCCAGCAGCTTGTGGCAGGGCGGCTACACCTTC	CASSLWQGGYTF
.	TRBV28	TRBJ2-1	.	TGTGCCAGCAGTTTTTTCGGACAGGCCCGCGGGGATGAGCAGTTCTTC	CASSFFGQARGDEQFF
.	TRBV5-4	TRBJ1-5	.	TGTGCCAGCAGCTTTAAGGGGGGTAATCAGCCCCAGCATTTT	CASSFKGGNQPQHF
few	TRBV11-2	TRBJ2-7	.	TGTGCCAGCAGACAGGGATCCTCCTACGAGCAGTACTTC	CASRQGSSYEQYF
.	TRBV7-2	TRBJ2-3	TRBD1	TGTGCCAGCAGCTTAAAGAGGGACAGGGGCACAGATACGCAGTATTTT	CASSLKRDRGTDTQYF
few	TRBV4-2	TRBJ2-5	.	TGTGCCAGCAGCCAAGGAGGGGGGGGAAAAGAGACCCAGTACTTC	CASSQGGGGKETQYF
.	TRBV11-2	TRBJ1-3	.	TGTGCCAGCAGCTCCCTCGGGACAATTGATATGACCATATATTTT	CASSSLGTIDMTIYF